These 16 T cell receptor beta chains share one sample of origin, sequenced in a study of T cells after posttransplantation cyclophosphamide. Clones were read by immunoSEQ multiplex PCR, and TCRdb kept only the in-frame ones, dropping some. Among fewer than 55,000 clones listed, roughly 92% were seen once. Sequencing input: PBMCs. These receptors were collected from a woman in her thirties in good health and a related stem cell transplant donor.

This chain links TRBV19 with TRBJ2-1; TRBD1 agrees at 8 bases. Germline V gene lookup returns CDR1 LNHDA and CDR2 SQIVND (reference sequence). V dropped 4 bases and J dropped 0; count of bases not matched to a gene: 5. The CDR3 is made up of 16 amino acids. The CDR3, as DNA: TGTGCCAGTAGTAGGGACAGGCGAAGCTCCTACAATGAGCAGTTCTTC. Encoded protein: CASSRDRRSSYNEQFF.

This chain joins TRBV5-4 and TRBJ2-7, with D tentatively TRBD1 (6 bases). Trimming cost V 3 bases and J 0 bases, with 13 bases left between them. The CDR3 covers 15 residues. Germline loops: CDR1 SGHNT, CDR2 YYREEE (reference sequence). The CDR3 DNA sequence: TGTGCCAGCAGCTCCGGGACAACGGTCTCCTACGAGCAGTACTTC. It translates to CASSSGTTVSYEQYF.

The sample holds one count of this clone. This chain connects TRBV15 to TRBJ2-4; TRBD2 aligns across 10 bases. The CDR3 has 16 amino acids. The J segment lost 1 base and the V segment lost 0 bases, leaving 0 bases of the junction unmatched. Germline CDR1 reads LNHNV; CDR2 reads YYDKDF (reference sequence). The CDR3 bases are TGTGCCACCAGCAGAGATAGCGGGGGGGCCAAAAACATTCAGTACTTC. Translated, it gives CATSRDSGGAKNIQYF.

This rearrangement joins TRBV6-1 to TRBJ1-2; a weak D match, TRBD1 (6 bases). The length of the CDR3 is 13 residues. Trimming shortened V by 7 bases and J by 2 bases, and 11 bases separated the two germline ends. CDR1 and CDR2 from the germline V gene are MNHNS and SASEGT. The CDR3 bases are TGTGCCAGCACCCTACAGGGAAACTATGGCTACACCTTC. Translation gives CASTLQGNYGYTF.

The gene calls are TRBV11-2 and TRBJ2-1; 7 nucleotides align to TRBD1. CDR1 and CDR2 (germline): SGHAT, FQNNGV. The CDR3 runs to 15 residues. J was trimmed by 0 bases and V by 5 bases; bases with no gene match: 4. This CDR3 is CASSPGQNSYNEQFF. In nucleotides, the CDR3 is TGTGCCAGCAGCCCGGGACAGAACTCCTACAATGAGCAGTTCTTC.

The chain joins TRBV5-6 to TRBJ2-5, with D maybe TRBD2 (5 bases). This CDR3 is built from 15 residues. The germline V gene encodes CDR1 SGHDT and CDR2 YYEEEE. Trimming took off 0 bases at V and 5 bases at J, with 14 bases between the two ends. CDR3 nucleotides: TGTGCCAGCAGCTTGGCGACGGGAACCGGGGAGACCCAGTACTTC. It specifies CASSLATGTGETQYF.

V gene TRBV5-5 combines with J gene TRBJ1-3; the match to TRBD1 covers 9 bases. With V trimmed by 0 bases and J by 4 bases, 5 bases remained unmatched. Germline V gives CDR1 SGHKS, CDR2 YYEKEE (reference sequence). The CDR3 loop spans 16 amino acids. The chain's CDR3 is CASSLETGTGGNTIYF. Written as DNA, the CDR3 is TGTGCCAGCAGCTTGGAAACCGGGACAGGGGGAAACACCATATATTTT.

The chain couples TRBV10-3 to TRBJ1-5; D is possibly TRBD1 (6 bases). The CDR3 length is 15 residues. Trimming took off 4 bases at V and 3 bases at J, with 13 bases between the two ends. CDR1 is ENHRY and CDR2 is SYGVKD in the germline V gene. DNA of the CDR3: TGTGCCATCAGTGCGTCACAGGGTAACAATCAGCCCCAGCATTTT. This codes for CAISASQGNNQPQHF.

The genes are TRBV27 and TRBJ1-1, with D possibly being TRBD1 (5 bases). Germline lookup yields CDR1 MNHEY and CDR2 SMNVEV (reference sequence). This CDR3 spans 12 amino acids. The V and J ends lost 3 bases and 7 bases respectively, with 9 bases between them. This chain's CDR3 is CASSFSGGEAFF. The CDR3 nucleotides are TGTGCCAGCAGTTTTTCCGGGGGTGAAGCTTTCTTT.

The CDR3 reads CASSLGPYTDTQYF. The CDR3 coding sequence is TGTGCCAGCAGCTTAGGTCCGTACACAGATACGCAGTATTTT. The V and J genes are TRBV7-9 and TRBJ2-3, with D unresolved. Trimming removed 1 base at V and 2 bases at J, with 7 bases between. From germline, CDR1 is SEHNR and CDR2 FQNEAQ (reference sequence). The CDR3 has 14 residues.

The chain uses TRBV5-6 and TRBJ1-6; D not resolved. The V end lost 4 bases, the J end lost 7 bases, and 9 bases lay between the germline ends. The CDR3 totals 13 residues. Germline values: CDR1 SGHDT, CDR2 YYEEEE. CDR3 in DNA: TGTGCCAGCAGCCTCAATGCGAATTCACCCCTCCACTTT. This translates into CASSLNANSPLHF.

The chain recombines TRBV4-3 with TRBJ1-1, with D perhaps matching TRBD1 (6 bases). Germline V gene sequence: CDR1 LGHNA, CDR2 YSLEER. This CDR3 spans 14 amino acids. V was trimmed by 5 bases and J by 3 bases, leaving 13 bases between them. Written as DNA, the CDR3 is TGCGCCAGCAGCGGGGGGGCCGGAGACACTGAAGCTTTCTTT. Translation gives CASSGGAGDTEAFF.

The rearrangement links TRBV5-1 to TRBJ2-7, with 8 positions matching TRBD1. Germline lookup yields CDR1 SGHRS and CDR2 YFSETQ. The CDR3 runs 13 residues. Trimming removed 5 bases from V and 6 bases from J; junction bases left unmatched: 7. CDR3 region: CASSLQGAREQYF. The DNA of the CDR3 is TGCGCCAGCAGTTTGCAGGGGGCTCGCGAGCAGTACTTC.

The chain joins TRBV7-2 to TRBJ2-2; perhaps TRBD1 as D (6 bases). Trimming took 2 bases from V and 2 from J, leaving 9 bases between them. The CDR3 loop spans 15 amino acids. Per germline, CDR1 SGHTA and CDR2 FQGNSA. The CDR3, as DNA: TGTGCCAGCAGCTTAAACAGGGTCAACACCGGGGAGCTGTTTTTT. It translates to CASSLNRVNTGELFF. The variable domain in full, with the rest retrieved from reference TRBV7-2 and TRBJ2-2, is GAGVSQSPSNKVTEKGKDVELRCDPISGHTALYWYRQSLGQGLEFLIYFQGNSAPDKSGLPSDRFSAERTGGSVSTLTIQRTQQEDSAVYLCASSLNRVNTGELFFGEGSRLTVL.

The chain has TRBV19 and TRBJ1-1; D is undetermined. V lost 1 base to trimming and J lost 1 base, with 16 bases between them. The CDR3 has 17 residues. Germline lookup yields CDR1 LNHDA and CDR2 SQIVND (reference sequence). The CDR3 DNA sequence: TGTGCCAGTAGTATAGGAGGAGGAATGGTTGCGAACACTGAAGCTTTCTTT. Protein product: CASSIGGGMVANTEAFF. Using reference TRBV19 and TRBJ1-1 for the parts outside the CDR3, the full variable domain is DGGITQSPKYLFRKEGQNVTLSCEQNLNHDAMYWYRQDPGQGLRLIYYSQIVNDFQKGDIAEGYSVSREKKESFPLTVTSAQKNPTAFYLCASSIGGGMVANTEAFFGQGTRLTVV.

There are a few counts of this clone. The chain uses TRBV7-9 and TRBJ2-1, with D perhaps TRBD2 (6 bases). Trimming cost V 5 bases and J 4 bases, with 18 bases left between them. This CDR3 spans 16 amino acids. Germline CDR1 is SEHNR and CDR2 is FQNEAQ (reference sequence). CDR3: CASSPPGADIYNEQFF. CDR3 bases: TGTGCCAGCAGCCCGCCGGGAGCGGACATATACAATGAGCAGTTCTTC.